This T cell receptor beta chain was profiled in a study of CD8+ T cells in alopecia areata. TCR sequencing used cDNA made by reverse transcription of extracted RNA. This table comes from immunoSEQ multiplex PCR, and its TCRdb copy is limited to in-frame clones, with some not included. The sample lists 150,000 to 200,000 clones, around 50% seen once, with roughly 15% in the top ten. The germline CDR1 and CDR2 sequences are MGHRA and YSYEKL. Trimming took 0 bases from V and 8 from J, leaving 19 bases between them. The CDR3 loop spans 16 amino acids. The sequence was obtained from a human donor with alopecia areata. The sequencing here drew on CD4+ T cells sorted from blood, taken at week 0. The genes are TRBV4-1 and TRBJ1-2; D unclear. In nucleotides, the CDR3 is TGCGCCAGCAGCCAAGATCCAACCGGCCGCGGAGGGGGCTACACCTTC. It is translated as CASSQDPTGRGGGYTF.